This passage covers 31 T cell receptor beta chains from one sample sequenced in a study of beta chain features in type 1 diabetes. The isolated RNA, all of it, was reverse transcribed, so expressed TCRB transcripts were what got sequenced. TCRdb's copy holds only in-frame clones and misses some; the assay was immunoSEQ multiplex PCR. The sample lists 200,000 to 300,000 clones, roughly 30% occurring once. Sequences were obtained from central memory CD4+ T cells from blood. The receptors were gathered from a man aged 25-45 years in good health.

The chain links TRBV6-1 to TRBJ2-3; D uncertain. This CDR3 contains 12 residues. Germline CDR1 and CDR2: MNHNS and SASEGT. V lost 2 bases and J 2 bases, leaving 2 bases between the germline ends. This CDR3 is CASSENTDTQYF. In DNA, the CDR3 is TGTGCCAGCAGTGAAAACACAGATACGCAGTATTTT.

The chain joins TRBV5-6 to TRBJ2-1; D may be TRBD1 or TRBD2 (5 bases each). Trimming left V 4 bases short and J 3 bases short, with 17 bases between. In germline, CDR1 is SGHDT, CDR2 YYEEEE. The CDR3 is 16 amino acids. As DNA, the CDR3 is TGTGCCAGCAGCCGCACCGGGACGGCGAGCTACAATGAGCAGTTCTTC. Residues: CASSRTGTASYNEQFF.

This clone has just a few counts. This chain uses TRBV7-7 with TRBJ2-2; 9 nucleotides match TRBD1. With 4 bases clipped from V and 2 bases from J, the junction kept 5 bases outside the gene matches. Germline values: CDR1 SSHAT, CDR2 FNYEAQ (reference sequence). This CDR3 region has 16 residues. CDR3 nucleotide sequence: TGTGCCAGCAGCTCGTACAGGGGGCGAAACACCGGGGAGCTGTTTTTT. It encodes CASSSYRGRNTGELFF.

In DNA form, the CDR3 reads TGTGCCAGCAGTGGGACCACTAGCGGGGGTTACCAAGAGACCCAGTACTTC. As protein: CASSGTTSGGYQETQYF. The chain carries TRBV25-1 and TRBJ2-5, with 11 nucleotides matching TRBD2. The V gene end was trimmed by 4 bases and the J gene end by 0 bases; junction bases not matched to a gene: 7. CDR3 length: 17 residues. CDR1 is MGHDK and CDR2 is SYGVNS in the germline V gene.

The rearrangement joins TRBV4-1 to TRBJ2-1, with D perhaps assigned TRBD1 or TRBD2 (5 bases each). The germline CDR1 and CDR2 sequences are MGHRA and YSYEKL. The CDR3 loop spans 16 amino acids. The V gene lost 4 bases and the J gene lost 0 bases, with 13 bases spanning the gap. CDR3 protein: CASSRPGPSSYNEQFF. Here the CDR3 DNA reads TGCGCCAGCAGCCGGCCGGGGCCGAGCTCCTACAATGAGCAGTTCTTC.

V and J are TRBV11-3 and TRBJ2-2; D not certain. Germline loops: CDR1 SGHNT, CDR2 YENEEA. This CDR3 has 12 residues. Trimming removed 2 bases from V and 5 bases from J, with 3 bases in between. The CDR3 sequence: CASSLRTGELFF. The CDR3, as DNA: TGTGCCAGCAGCTTAAGAACCGGGGAGCTGTTTTTT.

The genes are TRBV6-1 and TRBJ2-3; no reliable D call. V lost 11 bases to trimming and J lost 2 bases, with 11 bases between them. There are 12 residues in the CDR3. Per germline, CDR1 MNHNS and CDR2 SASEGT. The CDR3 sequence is CAVGGYTDTQYF. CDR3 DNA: TGTGCCGTCGGTGGATACACAGATACGCAGTATTTT.

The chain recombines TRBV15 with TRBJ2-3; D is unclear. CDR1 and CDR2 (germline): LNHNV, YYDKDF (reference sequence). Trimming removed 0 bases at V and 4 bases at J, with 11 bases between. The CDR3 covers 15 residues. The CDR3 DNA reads TGTGCCACCAGCAGAGATTTCGTTGAGGCAGATACGCAGTATTTT. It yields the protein CATSRDFVEADTQYF.

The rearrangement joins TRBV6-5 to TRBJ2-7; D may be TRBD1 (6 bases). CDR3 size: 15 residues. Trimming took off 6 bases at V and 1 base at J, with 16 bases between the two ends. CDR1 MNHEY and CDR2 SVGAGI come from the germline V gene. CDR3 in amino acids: CASSQGWDTSYEQYF. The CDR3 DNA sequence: TGTGCCAGCAGCCAGGGATGGGACACTTCCTACGAGCAGTACTTC.

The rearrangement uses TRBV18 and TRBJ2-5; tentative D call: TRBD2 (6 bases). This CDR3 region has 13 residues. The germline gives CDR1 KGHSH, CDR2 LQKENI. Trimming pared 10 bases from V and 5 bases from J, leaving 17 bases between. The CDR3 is CATADGSVETQYF. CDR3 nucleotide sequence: TGTGCCACCGCCGACGGGAGCGTGGAGACCCAGTACTTC.

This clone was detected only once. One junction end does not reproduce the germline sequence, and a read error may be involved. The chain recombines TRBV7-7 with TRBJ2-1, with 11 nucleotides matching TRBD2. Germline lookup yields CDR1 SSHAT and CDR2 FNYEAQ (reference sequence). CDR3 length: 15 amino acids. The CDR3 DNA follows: TGTGCCAGCAGCCCCCTAGCGGGGGGAGTCTATGAGCAGCTCTTC. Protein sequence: CASSPLAGGVYEQLF.

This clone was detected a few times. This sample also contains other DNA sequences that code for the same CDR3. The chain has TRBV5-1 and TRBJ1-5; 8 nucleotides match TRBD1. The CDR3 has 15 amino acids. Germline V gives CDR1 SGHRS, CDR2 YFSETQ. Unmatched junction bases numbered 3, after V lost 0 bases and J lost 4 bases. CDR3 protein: CASSLGQGANQPQHF. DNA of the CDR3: TGCGCCAGCAGCTTGGGGCAGGGGGCTAATCAGCCCCAGCATTTT.

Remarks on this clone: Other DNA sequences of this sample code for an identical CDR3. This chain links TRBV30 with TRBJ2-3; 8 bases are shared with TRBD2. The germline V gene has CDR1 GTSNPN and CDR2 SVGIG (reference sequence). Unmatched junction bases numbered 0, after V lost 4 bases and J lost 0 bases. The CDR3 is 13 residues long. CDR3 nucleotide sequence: TGTGCCTGGACTAGCGGGAGCACAGATACGCAGTATTTT. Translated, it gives CAWTSGSTDTQYF.

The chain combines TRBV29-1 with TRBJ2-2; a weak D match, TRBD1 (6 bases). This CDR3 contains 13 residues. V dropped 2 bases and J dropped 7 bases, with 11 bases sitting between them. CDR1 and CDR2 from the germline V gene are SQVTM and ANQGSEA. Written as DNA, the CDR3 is TGCAGCGTTGAACTCAGGGGATTCGGGGAGCTGTTTTTT. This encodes CSVELRGFGELFF.

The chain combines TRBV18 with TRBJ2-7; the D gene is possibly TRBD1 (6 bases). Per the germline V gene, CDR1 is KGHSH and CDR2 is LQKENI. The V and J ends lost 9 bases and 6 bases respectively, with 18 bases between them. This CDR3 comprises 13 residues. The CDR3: CASSPGTQPEQYF. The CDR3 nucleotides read TGTGCCAGTTCGCCGGGGACACAACCCGAGCAGTACTTC.

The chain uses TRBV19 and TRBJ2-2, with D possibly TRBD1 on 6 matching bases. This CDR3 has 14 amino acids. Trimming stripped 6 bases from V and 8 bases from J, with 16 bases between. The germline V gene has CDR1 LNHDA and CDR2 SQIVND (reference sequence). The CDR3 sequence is CASSQDSGSGELFF. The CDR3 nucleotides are TGTGCCAGTAGCCAGGACAGTGGTTCAGGGGAGCTGTTTTTT.

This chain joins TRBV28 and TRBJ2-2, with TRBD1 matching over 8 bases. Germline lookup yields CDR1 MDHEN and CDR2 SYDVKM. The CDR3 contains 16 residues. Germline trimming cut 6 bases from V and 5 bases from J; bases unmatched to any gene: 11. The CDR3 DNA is TGTGCCAGCAGGCCGACAGGGGCGGGTCGGACCGGGGAGCTGTTTTTT. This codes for CASRPTGAGRTGELFF.

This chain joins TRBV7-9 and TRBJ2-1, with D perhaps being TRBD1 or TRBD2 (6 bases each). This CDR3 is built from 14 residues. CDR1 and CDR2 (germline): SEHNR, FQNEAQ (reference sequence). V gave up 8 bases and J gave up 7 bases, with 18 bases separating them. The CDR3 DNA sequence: TGTGCCAGCGGTAACGGGGGCTCGGGAAATGAGCAGTTCTTC. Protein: CASGNGGSGNEQFF. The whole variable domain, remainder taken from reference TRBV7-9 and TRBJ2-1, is DTGVSQNPRHKITKRGQNVTFRCDPISEHNRLYWYRQTLGQGPEFLTYFQNEAQLEKSRLLSDRFSAERPKGSFSTLEIQRTEQGDSAMYLCASGNGGSGNEQFFGPGTRLTVL.

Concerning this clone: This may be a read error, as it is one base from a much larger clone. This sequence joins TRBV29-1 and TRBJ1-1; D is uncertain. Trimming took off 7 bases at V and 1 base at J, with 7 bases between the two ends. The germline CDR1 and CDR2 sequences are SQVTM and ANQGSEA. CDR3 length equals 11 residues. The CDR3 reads CSGGENTEAFF. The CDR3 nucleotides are TGCAGCGGTGGAGAGAACACTGAAGCTTTCTTT.

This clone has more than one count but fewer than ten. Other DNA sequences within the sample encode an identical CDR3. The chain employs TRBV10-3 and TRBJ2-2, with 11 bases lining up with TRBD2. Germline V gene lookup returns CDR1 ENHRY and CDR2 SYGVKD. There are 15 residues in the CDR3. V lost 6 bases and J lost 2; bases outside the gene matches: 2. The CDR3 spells CAIRGTSGNTGELFF. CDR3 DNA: TGTGCCATCAGAGGGACTAGCGGTAACACCGGGGAGCTGTTTTTT.

CDR3 in DNA: TGCAGCGTTCAGATTAGCGGGAGAGCAGATACGCAGTATTTT. Translation gives CSVQISGRADTQYF. The V call is TRBV29-1, the J call TRBJ2-3; 9 bases are shared with TRBD2. The ends lost 5 bases at V and 4 bases at J; junction bases unmatched: 7. The CDR3 covers 14 residues. CDR1 is SQVTM and CDR2 is ANQGSEA in the germline V gene.

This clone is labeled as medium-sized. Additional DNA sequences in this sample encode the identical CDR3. CDR3 sequence: CAWGPGLAGPQETQYF. CDR3 coding DNA: TGTGCCTGGGGACCGGGACTAGCGGGGCCGCAAGAGACCCAGTACTTC. The V and J genes are TRBV30 and TRBJ2-5, with 13 bases aligning to TRBD2. This CDR3 contains 16 residues. Germline CDR1 and CDR2: GTSNPN and SVGIG (reference sequence). The V segment lost 5 bases and the J segment 2 bases; nucleotides outside the gene matches: 8. The full variable domain, completed using reference TRBV30 and TRBJ2-5, is SQTIHQWPATLVQPVGSPLSLECTVEGTSNPNLYWYRQAAGRGLQLLFYSVGIGQISSEVPQNLSASRPQDRQFILSSKKLLLSDSGFYLCAWGPGLAGPQETQYFGPGTRLLVL.

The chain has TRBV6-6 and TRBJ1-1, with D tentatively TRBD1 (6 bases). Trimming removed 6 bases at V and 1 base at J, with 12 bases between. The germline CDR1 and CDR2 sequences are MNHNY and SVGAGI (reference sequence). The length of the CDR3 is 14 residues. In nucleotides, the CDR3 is TGTGCCAGCAGCCCTGGACAGCCGAACACTGAAGCTTTCTTT. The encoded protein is CASSPGQPNTEAFF.

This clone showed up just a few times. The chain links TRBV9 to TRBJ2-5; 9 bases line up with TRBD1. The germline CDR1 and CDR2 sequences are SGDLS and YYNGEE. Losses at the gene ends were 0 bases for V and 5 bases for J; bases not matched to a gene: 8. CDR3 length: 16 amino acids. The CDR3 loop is CASSVGPGDRAETQYF. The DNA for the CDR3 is TGTGCCAGCAGCGTAGGTCCGGGGGACAGGGCTGAGACCCAGTACTTC.

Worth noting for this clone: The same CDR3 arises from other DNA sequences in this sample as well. CDR3 sequence reads: CASSAGGYTEAFF. The CDR3 DNA reads TGTGCCAGCAGTGCAGGGGGCTACACTGAAGCTTTCTTT. The chain joins TRBV2 to TRBJ1-1; TRBD1 matches at 8 bases. The V segment lost 4 bases and the J segment 3 bases; nucleotides outside the gene matches: 1. CDR1 is SNHLY and CDR2 is FYNNEI in the germline V gene. The CDR3 sequence is 13 residues long. The full variable domain, completed using reference TRBV2 and TRBJ1-1, is EPEVTQTPSHQVTQMGQEVILRCVPISNHLYFYWYRQILGQKVEFLVSFYNNEISEKSEIFDDQFSVERPDGSNFTLKIRSTKLEDSAMYFCASSAGGYTEAFFGQGTRLTVV.

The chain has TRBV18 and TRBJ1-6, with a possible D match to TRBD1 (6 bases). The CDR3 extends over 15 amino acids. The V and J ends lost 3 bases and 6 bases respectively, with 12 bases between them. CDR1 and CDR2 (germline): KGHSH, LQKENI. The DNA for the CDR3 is TGTGCCAGCTCACCCACAGGGAGTGGTAATTCACCCCTCCACTTT. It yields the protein CASSPTGSGNSPLHF.

CDR3 protein: CASSPLKQNNSPLHF. The CDR3 DNA reads as TGTGCCAGCTCACCACTGAAACAGAATAATTCACCCCTCCACTTT. The V gene is TRBV18, the J gene TRBJ1-6; D uncertain. V was shortened by 1 base and J by 5 bases, with 9 bases between the two germline ends. Looked up from germline, CDR1 is KGHSH and CDR2 is LQKENI. This CDR3 has 15 residues.

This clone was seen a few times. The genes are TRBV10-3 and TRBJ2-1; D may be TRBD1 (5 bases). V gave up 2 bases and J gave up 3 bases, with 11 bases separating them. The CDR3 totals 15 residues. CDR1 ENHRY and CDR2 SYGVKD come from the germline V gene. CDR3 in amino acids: CAISEDGQVYNEQFF. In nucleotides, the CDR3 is TGTGCCATCAGTGAGGATGGACAAGTCTACAATGAGCAGTTCTTC.

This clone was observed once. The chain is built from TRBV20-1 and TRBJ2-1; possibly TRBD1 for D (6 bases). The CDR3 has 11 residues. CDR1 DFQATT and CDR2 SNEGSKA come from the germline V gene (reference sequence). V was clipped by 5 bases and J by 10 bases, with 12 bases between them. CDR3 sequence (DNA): TGCAGTGCTCACAGGGTCAAGGAGCAGTTCTTC. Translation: CSAHRVKEQFF.

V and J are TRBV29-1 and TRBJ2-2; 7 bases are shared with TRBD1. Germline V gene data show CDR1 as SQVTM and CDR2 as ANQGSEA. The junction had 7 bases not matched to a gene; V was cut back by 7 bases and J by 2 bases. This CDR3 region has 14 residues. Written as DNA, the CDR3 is TGCAGCGCCCGGGACAGCGTAAACACCGGGGAGCTGTTTTTT. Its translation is CSARDSVNTGELFF.

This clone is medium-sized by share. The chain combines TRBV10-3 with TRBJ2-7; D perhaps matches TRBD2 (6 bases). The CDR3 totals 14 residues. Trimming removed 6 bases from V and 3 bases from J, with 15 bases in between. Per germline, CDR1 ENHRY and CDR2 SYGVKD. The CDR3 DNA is TGTGCCATCAGGCCCGGGGGAGACTACTACGAGCAGTACTTC. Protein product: CAIRPGGDYYEQYF.